This TCR beta chain is drawn from a study of identical twins. From the 5' RACE reads, TCRdb called clonotypes with MiXCR, one entry per CDR3 protein. The sample lists a few hundred thousand distinct CDR3 sequences; 7.5% to 9.5% were seen once. Study results and caveats: Shared out-of-frame alpha sequences (those common to twins) showed excess low generation probability. Twins showed weaker excess sharing in their beta out-of-frame sequences. The models systematically underestimated how much out-of-frame TCR alpha was shared in monozygotic twins. It was possible that invariant MAIT and iNKT cells partly confounded the zero-insertion analyses.

The V gene's germline CDR1 is DFQATT and CDR2 SNEGSKA (reference sequence). V lost 0 bases and J lost 5; bases outside the gene matches: 8. CDR3 size: 15 residues. This clonotype occurred many times. The antigen is not known. Separately, the same data were catalogued under a study of yellow fever vaccine responses in identical twins.

Sequenced material: CD8+ T cells sorted from blood. This receptor was identified in a woman younger than 35 in good health. The chain employs TRBV20-1 and TRBJ2-7; 9 bases align to TRBD2. The CDR3 loop reads CSAREREGVSHEQYF. CDR3 in DNA: TGCAGTGCTAGAGAGCGGGAGGGGGTTTCTCACGAGCAGTACTTC.